The 2 T cell receptor beta chains below come from one sample, sequenced in a study of T cells in Graves' hyperthyroidism and ophthalmopathy. There were TCR beta CDR3 regions amplified from RNA transcripts. The HTBI set primed first-round TCR CDR3 RT-PCR. TCRdb fed the multiplex PCR reads into MiXCR, producing one record per CDR3 protein. The sample lists about 610,000 distinct CDR3 sequences, about 15% seen once, with approximately 4.3% in the top ten. The sample was blood. The receptors stem from a middle-aged woman with Graves' ophthalmopathy.

This clonotype appeared many times. This sequence joins TRBV28 and TRBJ2-5; TRBD2 matches at 7 bases. CDR1 is MDHEN, CDR2 SYDVKM, per germline. This CDR3 comprises 15 residues. Trimming at V came to 6 bases and at J to 1 base, leaving 8 bases not matched to a gene. CDR3 loop: CASSLEGGVQETQYF. CDR3 nucleotides: TGTGCCAGCAGCTTGGAGGGAGGGGTCCAAGAGACCCAGTACTTC.

This clonotype was seen more than once but under ten times. The chain couples TRBV12-3 or TRBV12-4 to TRBJ1-3; D ambiguous. The CDR3 runs to 14 residues. Trimming removed 7 bases at V and 0 bases at J, with 10 bases between. CDR3 sequence (DNA): TGTGCCAGCAATCCGGGCAGCTCTGGAAACACCATATATTTT. It yields the protein CASNPGSSGNTIYF.